This TCR beta chain was recorded in a study of shared clonotypes between healthy human individuals. Study context: Researchers drew samples from a couple of women and a few men aged 18 to 49.

Some clones are missing from TCRdb's copy, which holds only in-frame ones; the method was immunoSEQ multiplex PCR. The sample has millions of clones, around 95% seen once; the top ten hold 0.1% to 0.15%. Comment on this clone: Antigen: not known.

CDR1 is SGHNT, CDR2 YYREEE, per germline (reference sequence). Unmatched junction bases numbered 13, after V lost 4 bases and J lost 0 bases. The CDR3 loop spans 19 amino acids. Study conclusions and caveats: The study found roughly 5.3% of naive CD4 clonotypes shared across a few donors.

This chain links TRBV5-4 with TRBJ2-1; 10 nucleotides match TRBD2. The clonotype comes from a man younger than 30 in good health. Input material: naive CD4+ T cells sorted from blood. As for subset: CD45RA+ positively selected. The CDR3 spells CASSRAGTSGTSSYNEQFF. The DNA for the CDR3 is TGTGCCAGCAGCCGAGCGGGAACTAGCGGGACCAGCTCCTACAATGAGCAGTTCTTC.